This entry lists 32 T cell receptor beta chains sequenced from one sample in a study of OX40 agonist ivuxolimab in advanced cancers. Profiling relied on immunoSEQ multiplex PCR, and the TCRdb table lists in-frame clones only, not all of them. This sample carries under 55,000 clones, roughly 84% of them seen once, and the ten largest clones take 15%. Specimen: CD4+ or CD8+ T cells sorted from blood, collected in a trial of the OX40 agonist ivuxolimab. The receptors here all came from an adult with an advanced solid tumor such as melanoma, head and neck, liver or kidney cancer.

The chain has TRBV5-6 and TRBJ2-5; maybe TRBD2 (5 bases). V was shortened by 2 bases and J by 0 bases, with 17 bases between the two germline ends. CDR3 length: 17 amino acids. Germline V lookup: CDR1 SGHDT, CDR2 YYEEEE. CDR3: CASSFMGSGTYQETQYF. CDR3 DNA: TGTGCCAGCAGCTTCATGGGCTCGGGAACGTACCAAGAGACCCAGTACTTC.

J is TRBJ1-6 and V is TRBV6-6; tentatively, D is TRBD1 (5 bases). Germline CDR1 is MNHNY and CDR2 is SVGAGI (reference sequence). The CDR3 length is 14 residues. The germline V and J ends were trimmed by 5 bases and 0 bases, with 5 bases remaining between them. The CDR3 region is CASSGGSYNSPLHF. The CDR3 DNA is TGTGCCAGCAGTGGGGGCTCCTATAATTCACCCCTCCACTTT.

This clone was detected only once. The V and J genes are TRBV29-1 and TRBJ2-5, with 7 bases aligning to TRBD1. This CDR3 contains 13 residues. The trim removed 1 base at V and 1 base at J, leaving 0 bases unmatched. Germline lookup yields CDR1 SQVTM and CDR2 ANQGSEA. CDR3 in DNA: TGCAGCGTTGAAGGGGACAGCCAAGAGACCCAGTACTTC. Translation: CSVEGDSQETQYF. The entire variable domain, with the rest obtained from reference TRBV29-1 and TRBJ2-5, is as follows: SAVISQKPSRDICQRGTSLTIQCQVDSQVTMMFWYRQQPGQSLTLIATANQGSEATYESGFVIDKFPISRPNLTFSTLTVSNMSPEDSSIYLCSVEGDSQETQYFGPGTRLLVL.

Only a few counts were recorded for this clone. One end of the junction does not line up with germline, which may come from a read error. The same CDR3 arises from other DNA sequences in this sample as well. The chain carries TRBV7-6 and TRBJ2-7; 10 bases align to TRBD2. The germline V gene has CDR1 SGHVS and CDR2 FNYEAQ. The CDR3 totals 13 residues. CDR3 nucleotides: TGTGCCAGCAGCCTAGCGGGAGAATACGAGCAGTACTTC. Amino acid sequence: CASSLAGEYEQYF.

The gene calls are TRBV11-2 and TRBJ1-2; no definite D call. V lost 5 bases to trimming and J lost 4 bases, with 11 bases between them. Germline lookup yields CDR1 SGHAT and CDR2 FQNNGV. The CDR3 spans 13 residues. Here the CDR3 reads CASSLRRVYGYTF. As DNA, the CDR3 is TGTGCCAGCAGCCTGAGAAGGGTCTATGGCTACACCTTC.

The chain recombines TRBV10-3 with TRBJ2-1; 9 bases agree with TRBD1. The CDR3 contains 15 residues. The V gene's germline CDR1 is ENHRY and CDR2 SYGVKD. Trimming removed 6 bases from V and 6 bases from J; junction bases left unmatched: 9. CDR3 loop: CAIRQQGAGPNEQFF. The CDR3 DNA sequence: TGTGCCATCAGGCAACAGGGGGCTGGCCCCAATGAGCAGTTCTTC.

This chain joins TRBV6-6 and TRBJ2-5; unclear D gene. The germline CDR1 and CDR2 sequences are MNHNY and SVGAGI (reference sequence). V lost 0 bases and J 4 bases, leaving 12 bases between the germline ends. The CDR3 is made up of 15 amino acids. This CDR3 reads CASSYSTVGPETQYF. The CDR3 nucleotides are TGTGCCAGCAGTTACTCGACGGTCGGCCCAGAGACCCAGTACTTC.

This clone is classed as medium-sized. The chain combines TRBV19 with TRBJ1-6; D gene uncertain. The CDR3 loop spans 12 amino acids. Germline V gene data show CDR1 as LNHDA and CDR2 as SQIVND (reference sequence). The V and J ends lost 5 bases and 11 bases respectively, with 10 bases between them. The CDR3 sequence is CASSGSGTPLHF. The DNA of the CDR3 is TGTGCCAGTAGTGGGTCGGGAACACCCCTCCACTTT.

The chain joins TRBV11-2 to TRBJ2-2, with 9 nucleotides matching TRBD2. The germline CDR1 and CDR2 sequences are SGHAT and FQNNGV. V trimming: 1 base; J trimming: 3 bases; junction bases outside the gene matches: 9. The CDR3 covers 18 residues. The CDR3 sequence: CASSLASGIRSDTGELFF. The CDR3 coding sequence is TGTGCCAGCAGCTTAGCTAGCGGGATTAGATCGGACACCGGGGAGCTGTTTTTT. The full variable domain, its missing parts supplied by reference TRBV11-2 and TRBJ2-2, is EAGVAQSPRYKIIEKRQSVAFWCNPISGHATLYWYQQILGQGPKLLIQFQNNGVVDDSQLPKDRFSAERLKGVDSTLKIQPAKLEDSAVYLCASSLASGIRSDTGELFFGEGSRLTVL.

The gene calls are TRBV6-5 and TRBJ2-5, with a weak D call TRBD2 (5 bases). The germline CDR1 and CDR2 sequences are MNHEY and SVGAGI. V lost 9 bases to trimming and J lost 2 bases, with 10 bases between them. The CDR3 has 12 amino acids. Written as DNA, the CDR3 is TGTGCCAGTACAGCGGAACAAGAGACCCAGTACTTC. Amino acid sequence: CASTAEQETQYF.

The DNA of the CDR3 is TGTGCCAGCGGAACCAACCTCTACGAGCAGTACTTC. Translation gives CASGTNLYEQYF. The chain has TRBV2 and TRBJ2-7, with D unclear. Trimming stripped 8 bases from V and 3 bases from J, with 11 bases between. The CDR3 length is 12 residues. The germline V gene has CDR1 SNHLY and CDR2 FYNNEI.

This sequence joins TRBV7-9 and TRBJ1-5, with no clear D. Germline CDR1 SEHNR, CDR2 FQNEAQ (reference sequence). The germline V and J ends were trimmed by 5 bases and 6 bases, with 11 bases remaining between them. CDR3 length: 13 residues. The DNA of the CDR3 is TGTGCCAGCAGCAACAGTGATTTTCAGCCCCAGCATTTT. Translation: CASSNSDFQPQHF.

This chain links TRBV27 with TRBJ2-3; D remains ambiguous. Trimming took off 1 base at V and 4 bases at J, with 6 bases between the two ends. The CDR3 spans 13 residues. The germline V gene encodes CDR1 MNHEY and CDR2 SMNVEV (reference sequence). The CDR3 here is CASSLLGADTQYF. The CDR3 region has the DNA TGTGCCAGCAGTTTATTGGGCGCAGATACGCAGTATTTT.

The genes are TRBV27 and TRBJ1-5; D possibly corresponds to TRBD1 (5 bases). V was shortened by 6 bases and J by 7 bases, with 10 bases between the two germline ends. This CDR3 has 12 residues. Per germline, CDR1 MNHEY and CDR2 SMNVEV (reference sequence). CDR3 protein: CASRRQNQPQHF. The CDR3 nucleotides read TGTGCCAGCAGGCGACAGAACCAGCCCCAGCATTTT.

The chain is built from TRBV6-6 and TRBJ1-2, with D possibly being TRBD1 (5 bases). Germline CDR1 is MNHNY and CDR2 is SVGAGI (reference sequence). The CDR3 loop spans 11 amino acids. Trimming took off 6 bases at V and 6 bases at J, with 8 bases between the two ends. This chain's CDR3 is CASSPRDGYTF. The CDR3 nucleotides are TGTGCCAGCAGCCCCAGGGATGGCTACACCTTC.

The chain carries TRBV7-2 and TRBJ1-3, with 7 bases identical to TRBD1. The CDR3 length is 16 residues. The J segment lost 2 bases and the V segment lost 5 bases, leaving 9 bases of the junction unmatched. The germline V gene encodes CDR1 SGHTA and CDR2 FQGNSA. For the CDR3, the DNA is TGTGCCAGCAGCCCACTGGCCCAGGGGGCTGGAAACACCATATATTTT. Translating gives CASSPLAQGAGNTIYF.

V gene TRBV19 combines with J gene TRBJ1-2; TRBD1 is a possible D gene (5 bases). The CDR3 totals 15 residues. Trimming stripped 6 bases from V and 5 bases from J, with 19 bases between. The germline V gene has CDR1 LNHDA and CDR2 SQIVND (reference sequence). CDR3 DNA: TGTGCCAGTAGCCCCGTTCGGACAAGCCCTTATGGCTACACCTTC. As protein: CASSPVRTSPYGYTF.

This clone was counted a few times. The J gene is TRBJ2-1, the V gene TRBV7-8; 11 positions match TRBD2. Germline V gene lookup returns CDR1 SGHVS and CDR2 FQNEAQ. This CDR3 region has 16 residues. J gave up 8 bases and V 5 bases, and 11 bases lay outside the gene matches. The CDR3 spells CASSPLAGGLIHEQFF. In DNA form, the CDR3 reads TGTGCCAGCAGCCCTTTAGCGGGGGGGCTGATTCATGAGCAGTTCTTC.

This chain links TRBV4-3 with TRBJ1-2; a weak D match, TRBD1 (5 bases). Germline CDR1 is LGHNA and CDR2 is YSLEER. The V and J ends lost 4 bases and 10 bases respectively, with 16 bases between them. CDR3 size: 13 residues. CDR3 DNA sequence: TGCGCCAGCAGCCCAAGCCAGGGAAGGGACTACACCTTC. Amino acids: CASSPSQGRDYTF.

The V call is TRBV5-8, the J call TRBJ2-3; TRBD2 matches at 7 bases. Germline trimming cut 2 bases from V and 6 bases from J; bases unmatched to any gene: 3. The germline V gene encodes CDR1 SGHTS and CDR2 YDEGEE. There are 13 residues in the CDR3. The CDR3, as DNA: TGTGCCAGCAGCTTTGCGGGAGCTGATACGCAGTATTTT. It codes for CASSFAGADTQYF.

V gene TRBV11-3 combines with J gene TRBJ2-2; 7 bases fit TRBD1. The V gene's germline CDR1 is SGHNT and CDR2 YENEEA. Trimming cost V 1 base and J 6 bases; bases outside gene matches: 2. The CDR3 length is 14 residues. The CDR3 DNA reads as TGTGCCAGCAGCTTAGGACAGGGCGCCGGGGAGCTGTTTTTT. It yields the protein CASSLGQGAGELFF.

This clone was detected once. V gene TRBV4-1 combines with J gene TRBJ2-5; D is uncertain. The CDR3 contains 16 residues. Trimming took off 0 bases at V and 4 bases at J, with 15 bases between the two ends. CDR1 is MGHRA and CDR2 is YSYEKL in the germline V gene. Written as DNA, the CDR3 is TGCGCCAGCAGCCAAGATGGGTGGCCCGTCGGAGAGACCCAGTACTTC. Translated: CASSQDGWPVGETQYF.

The sample holds a few counts of this clone. The gene calls are TRBV10-3 and TRBJ2-1, with 10 nucleotides matching TRBD2. This CDR3 is 14 amino acids long. The germline gives CDR1 ENHRY, CDR2 SYGVKD. J lost 7 bases, V lost 10 bases, and 10 bases had no gene match. This chain's CDR3 is CARGSGRAVNEQFF. The CDR3 nucleotides read TGTGCCAGAGGAAGCGGGAGGGCCGTAAATGAGCAGTTCTTC.

The rearrangement uses TRBV19 and TRBJ1-2; no clear D. CDR1 is LNHDA and CDR2 is SQIVND in the germline V gene (reference sequence). The ends were cut back, 10 bases at V and 0 bases at J, with 18 bases in the middle. The CDR3 runs 15 residues. CDR3 sequence reads: CATISPQPTNYGYTF. CDR3 in DNA: TGTGCCACCATAAGCCCTCAGCCCACTAACTATGGCTACACCTTC. The full variable domain, with the rest looked up from reference TRBV19 and TRBJ1-2, is DGGITQSPKYLFRKEGQNVTLSCEQNLNHDAMYWYRQDPGQGLRLIYYSQIVNDFQKGDIAEGYSVSREKKESFPLTVTSAQKNPTAFYLCATISPQPTNYGYTFGSGTRLTVV.

The chain is built from TRBV28 and TRBJ2-2; no reliable D call. CDR3 size: 15 residues. Deletions cut 3 bases from V and 0 bases from J, with 8 bases between. The germline V gene encodes CDR1 MDHEN and CDR2 SYDVKM. CDR3: CASSFGGTNTGELFF. Written as DNA, the CDR3 is TGTGCCAGCAGTTTTGGCGGAACGAACACCGGGGAGCTGTTTTTT.

J is TRBJ2-3 and V is TRBV30; 9 nucleotides line up with TRBD2. V dropped 7 bases and J dropped 4; count of bases not matched to a gene: 6. This CDR3 has 13 residues. Germline lookup yields CDR1 GTSNPN and CDR2 SVGIG (reference sequence). As DNA, the CDR3 is TGTGCCTACCAGCGGGGGGTGGCAGATACGCAGTATTTT. Residues: CAYQRGVADTQYF.

In this sample, this clone turned up once. J is TRBJ2-7 and V is TRBV28; 8 nucleotides line up with TRBD1. Trimming removed 3 bases from V and 1 base from J; junction bases left unmatched: 2. Germline-derived CDR1 and CDR2 are MDHEN and SYDVKM. The CDR3 is 14 residues long. The CDR3 region has the DNA TGTGCCAGCAGTTTTGGACAGGGATCCTACGAGCAGTACTTC. Protein: CASSFGQGSYEQYF.

The chain joins TRBV19 to TRBJ2-1; 7 nucleotides match TRBD2. Looked up from germline, CDR1 is LNHDA and CDR2 is SQIVND (reference sequence). Trimming cost V 3 bases and J 0 bases; bases outside gene matches: 5. The CDR3 totals 16 residues. DNA of the CDR3: TGTGCCAGTAGTATGGGGCCTAGCGGCTCCTACAATGAGCAGTTCTTC. The encoded protein is CASSMGPSGSYNEQFF.

The chain employs TRBV7-8 and TRBJ1-1, with D unclear. V lost 4 bases and J 1 base, leaving 7 bases between the germline ends. The CDR3 sequence is 13 residues long. Looked up from germline, CDR1 is SGHVS and CDR2 is FQNEAQ. This CDR3 is CASSYDGNTEAFF. CDR3 DNA: TGTGCCAGCAGCTATGACGGGAACACTGAAGCTTTCTTT. The variable domain in full, with the rest retrieved from reference TRBV7-8 and TRBJ1-1, is GAGVSQSPRYKVAKRGQDVALRCDPISGHVSLFWYQQALGQGPEFLTYFQNEAQLDKSGLPSDRFFAERPEGSVSTLKIQRTQQEDSAVYLCASSYDGNTEAFFGQGTRLTVV.

The CDR3 here is CASSVGQGISYEQYF. Written as DNA, the CDR3 is TGTGCCAGCAGTGTGGGACAGGGAATCTCCTACGAGCAGTACTTC. The chain recombines TRBV6-5 with TRBJ2-7, with 9 bases matching TRBD1. The germline gives CDR1 MNHEY, CDR2 SVGAGI. V shed 5 bases, J shed 0 bases, and the junction held 5 bases outside the gene matches. The CDR3 has 15 residues.

The CDR3 bases are TGTGCCAGCAGTTACTCGATATTTGACTCCTACGAGCAGTACTTC. It specifies CASSYSIFDSYEQYF. This rearrangement joins TRBV6-5 to TRBJ2-7; D unresolved. This CDR3 region has 15 residues. Trimming took off 0 bases at V and 0 bases at J, with 9 bases between the two ends. CDR1 is MNHEY, CDR2 SVGAGI, per germline.

The V and J genes are TRBV27 and TRBJ2-5, with 7 positions matching TRBD1. The assigned J gene may be wrong: the sequence end matches TRBJ2-7 better. Germline V CDR1 and CDR2: MNHEY, SMNVEV (reference sequence). This CDR3 region has 15 residues. Here the CDR3 reads CASSLDGTVAHEQYF. DNA of the CDR3: TGTGCCAGCAGTTTAGATGGGACAGTCGCCCACGAGCAGTACTTC.